This T cell receptor beta chain came from a study of control samples from healthy donors and cancer patients. The V end lost 1 base, the J end lost 5 bases, and 6 bases lay between the germline ends. CDR1 and CDR2 (germline): SGHAT, FQNNGV. This CDR3 is built from 13 residues. The method was immunoSEQ multiplex PCR; TCRdb's version includes in-frame clones alone and lacks a portion of them. Altogether under 200,000 clones are present, roughly 89% being singletons, with the ten largest covering about 1.6%. The genes are TRBV11-2 and TRBJ1-5; no clear D gene. Sample: blood. The source is a woman aged 25 to 45 in good health. The chain's CDR3 is CASSLGVDQPQHF. CDR3 coding DNA: TGTGCCAGCAGCTTAGGGGTAGATCAGCCCCAGCATTTT.